This entry features one T cell receptor beta chain sequence. This entry is derived from a study of cytomegalovirus exposure and HLA in healthy donors. Study-level background: Of the donors genotyped, 398 in all, 65% to 90% fell in the Caucasian-associated ancestry cluster.

Germline CDR1 and CDR2: SGDLS and YYNGEE. This CDR3 contains 15 residues. V lost 5 bases, J lost 4 bases, and 16 bases lay in between. The PCR used 60 Vbeta and 13 Jbeta primers. The data were produced by immunoSEQ multiplex PCR, yet TCRdb's version contains in-frame clones alone and is incomplete. The sample includes around 150,000 clones, roughly three quarters of them seen just once. The sequencing input was PBMCs. The chain employs TRBV9 and TRBJ2-1; D is undetermined. This TCR came from a male donor in good health and CMV-seronegative. The chain's CDR3 is CASSPRLEPYNEQFF. The CDR3, as DNA: TGTGCCAGCAGTCCTAGGCTGGAACCTTACAATGAGCAGTTCTTC.